The clone carrying this TCR beta chain has only a few counts. Its target is not known. The record originates from a study of cytotoxic CD8 clonotypes in ibrutinib-treated CLL. Overall study results and limits: Higher clonality was seen at ibrutinib response and a return toward baseline at progression. Treatment left the uncommon public clonotypes either contracted or stable in frequency.

Clones were sequenced by immunoSEQ multiplex PCR, and TCRdb holds only the in-frame ones, with some missing. The table lists approximately 60,000 clones, roughly 54% of them singletons. This CDR3 has 14 residues. V lost 1 base, J lost 6 bases, and 10 bases lay in between. Germline loops: CDR1 MDHEN, CDR2 SYDVKM. The specimen comprised PBMCs, sampled at disease progression, from a patient treated with ibrutinib. This TCR came from a human donor with chronic lymphocytic leukemia. This chain uses TRBV28 with TRBJ1-5; D ambiguous. CDR3 in amino acids: CASSLFGSSQPQHF. CDR3 coding DNA: TGTGCCAGCAGTTTATTTGGCAGCTCTCAGCCCCAGCATTTT.